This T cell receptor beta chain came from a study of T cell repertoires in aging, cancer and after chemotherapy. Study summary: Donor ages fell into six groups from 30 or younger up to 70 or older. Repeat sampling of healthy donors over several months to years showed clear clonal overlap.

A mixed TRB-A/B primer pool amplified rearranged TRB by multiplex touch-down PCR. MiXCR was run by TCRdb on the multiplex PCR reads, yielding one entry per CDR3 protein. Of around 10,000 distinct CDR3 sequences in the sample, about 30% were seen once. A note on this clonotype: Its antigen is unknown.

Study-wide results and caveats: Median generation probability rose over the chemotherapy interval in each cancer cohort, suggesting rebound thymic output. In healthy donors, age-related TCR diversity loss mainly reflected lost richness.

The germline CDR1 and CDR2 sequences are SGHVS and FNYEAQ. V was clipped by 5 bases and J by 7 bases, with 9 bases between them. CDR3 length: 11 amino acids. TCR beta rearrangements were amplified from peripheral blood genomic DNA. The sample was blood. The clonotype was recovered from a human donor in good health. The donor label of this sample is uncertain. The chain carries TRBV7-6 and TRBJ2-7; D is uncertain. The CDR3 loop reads CASSHLGEQYF. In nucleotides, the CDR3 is TGTGCCAGCAGCCATCTGGGGGAGCAGTACTTC.